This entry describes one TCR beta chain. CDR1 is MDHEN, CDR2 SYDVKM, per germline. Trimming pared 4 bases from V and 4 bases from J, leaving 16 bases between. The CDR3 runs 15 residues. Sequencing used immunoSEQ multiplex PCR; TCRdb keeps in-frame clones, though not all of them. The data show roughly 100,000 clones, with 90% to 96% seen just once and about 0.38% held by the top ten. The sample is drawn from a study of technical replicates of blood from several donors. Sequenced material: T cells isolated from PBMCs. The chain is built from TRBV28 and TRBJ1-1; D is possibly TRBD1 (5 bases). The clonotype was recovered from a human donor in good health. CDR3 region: CASSWGETDGTEAFF. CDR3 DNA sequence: TGTGCCAGCAGTTGGGGCGAGACAGACGGCACTGAAGCTTTCTTT. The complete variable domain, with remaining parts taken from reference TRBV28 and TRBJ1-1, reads DVKVTQSSRYLVKRTGEKVFLECVQDMDHENMFWYRQDPGLGLRLIYFSYDVKMKEKGDIPEGYSVSREKKERFSLILESASTNQTSMYLCASSWGETDGTEAFFGQGTRLTVV.